These 31 T cell receptor beta chains were sequenced from one sample in a study of blood T cell repertoires in COVID-19. Here immunoSEQ multiplex PCR was the method, and the copy in TCRdb shows in-frame clones only, minus some. This table has 200,000 to 300,000 clones, roughly 88% appearing once. Specimen: peripheral blood. Receptors were obtained from a man aged 35 to 55 who had recovered from COVID-19.

This clone was detected only a few times. The genes are TRBV4-3 and TRBJ1-4, with D possibly being TRBD1 (5 bases). The CDR3 runs 15 residues. Trimming removed 2 bases at V and 3 bases at J, with 10 bases between. CDR1 is LGHNA, CDR2 YSLEER, per germline. The CDR3 nucleotides are TGCGCCAGCAGCCAAAGGGGCGCAGCTAATGAAAAACTGTTTTTT. As protein: CASSQRGAANEKLFF.

V and J are TRBV29-1 and TRBJ1-2; TRBD1 might be the D (5 bases). V lost 1 base and J 8 bases, leaving 8 bases between the germline ends. Germline V gene lookup returns CDR1 SQVTM and CDR2 ANQGSEA. The CDR3 spans 11 residues. CDR3 in amino acids: CSVEGGGGYTF. CDR3 sequence (DNA): TGCAGCGTTGAAGGGGGGGGAGGCTACACCTTC.

CDR3 loop: CSVGRGGTDTQYF. In DNA, the CDR3 is TGCAGCGTCGGAAGGGGGGGAACAGATACGCAGTATTTT. The chain combines TRBV29-1 with TRBJ2-3; D is possibly TRBD2 (7 bases). The CDR3 totals 13 residues. V was pared by 6 bases and J by 3 bases, with 13 bases between. CDR1 and CDR2 from the germline V gene are SQVTM and ANQGSEA.

This chain connects TRBV7-6 to TRBJ2-2; D is perhaps TRBD2 (6 bases). V was clipped by 1 base and J by 1 base, with 13 bases between them. The germline gives CDR1 SGHVS, CDR2 FNYEAQ. The CDR3 spans 17 residues. The CDR3 DNA follows: TGTGCCAGCAGCTTAGTGGGGACTCCTTTGAACACCGGGGAGCTGTTTTTT. Its protein is CASSLVGTPLNTGELFF. Full variable domain (remainder filled in from reference TRBV7-6 and TRBJ2-2): GAGVSQSPRYKVTKRGQDVALRCDPISGHVSLYWYRQALGQGPEFLTYFNYEAQQDKSGLPNDRFSAERPEGSISTLTIQRTEQRDSAMYRCASSLVGTPLNTGELFFGEGSRLTVL.

This clone came up once. The chain employs TRBV3-1 (or the pseudogene TRBV3-2) and TRBJ2-1, with D perhaps TRBD2 (5 bases). Trimming stripped 0 bases from V and 5 bases from J, with 14 bases between. The CDR3 has 16 amino acids. Germline CDR1 and CDR2: LGHDT and YNNKEL (reference sequence). This CDR3 is CASSQEAAEHNNEQFF. The CDR3 coding sequence is TGTGCCAGCAGCCAAGAAGCGGCAGAGCACAACAATGAGCAGTTCTTC.

This chain links TRBV10-3 with TRBJ1-2; tentatively, D is TRBD1 (6 bases). V dropped 11 bases and J dropped 0 bases, with 13 bases sitting between them. Germline V gives CDR1 ENHRY, CDR2 SYGVKD. There are 13 residues in the CDR3. The DNA for the CDR3 is TGTGCCCATACACAGGGATCTAACTATGGCTACACCTTC. It encodes CAHTQGSNYGYTF.

The rearrangement joins TRBV13 to TRBJ1-2; the match to TRBD1 covers 10 bases. Looked up from germline, CDR1 is PRHDT and CDR2 is FYEKMQ (reference sequence). Trimming took 5 bases from V and 2 from J; bases not matched to a gene: 5. The CDR3 loop spans 15 amino acids. The CDR3 region is CASSDTGQGNYGYTF. The CDR3 region has the DNA TGTGCCAGCAGCGATACGGGACAGGGGAACTATGGCTACACCTTC. Using reference TRBV13 and TRBJ1-2 for the parts outside the CDR3, the full variable domain is AAGVIQSPRHLIKEKRETATLKCYPIPRHDTVYWYQQGPGQDPQFLISFYEKMQSDKGSIPDRFSAQQFSDYHSELNMSSLELGDSALYFCASSDTGQGNYGYTFGSGTRLTVV.

The chain couples TRBV7-9 to TRBJ2-7; perhaps TRBD2 as D (5 bases). Germline V gene sequence: CDR1 SEHNR, CDR2 FQNEAQ (reference sequence). Trimming took off 4 bases at V and 3 bases at J, with 16 bases between the two ends. The CDR3 covers 15 residues. The CDR3 spells CASSSISGNLYEQYF. CDR3 sequence (DNA): TGTGCCAGCAGCTCTATAAGCGGAAACCTCTACGAGCAGTACTTC.

This clone was counted a single time. The chain couples TRBV11-2 to TRBJ2-7, with 7 bases matching TRBD1. Germline CDR1 SGHAT, CDR2 FQNNGV. The V gene end was trimmed by 3 bases and the J gene end by 3 bases; junction bases not matched to a gene: 8. The CDR3 covers 15 residues. CDR3 coding DNA: TGTGCCAGCAGCTTGGCCGGGACAGACTTCTACGAGCAGTACTTC. The encoded protein is CASSLAGTDFYEQYF.

V gene TRBV18 combines with J gene TRBJ1-1, with D possibly matching TRBD1 (5 bases). The length of the CDR3 is 12 residues. Germline assignment: CDR1 KGHSH and CDR2 LQKENI. Trimming took off 6 bases at V and 5 bases at J, with 10 bases between the two ends. The CDR3: CASSGGSTEAFF. Here the CDR3 DNA reads TGTGCCAGCTCTGGGGGGTCTACTGAAGCTTTCTTT.

This clone was counted between two and nine times. This sequence joins TRBV27 and TRBJ1-6; the D gene is possibly TRBD1 (5 bases). The CDR3 totals 12 residues. Germline V gene data show CDR1 as MNHEY and CDR2 as SMNVEV (reference sequence). V dropped 3 bases and J dropped 14 bases, with 11 bases sitting between them. Here the CDR3 reads CASSFRGNTLHF. The CDR3 DNA follows: TGTGCCAGCAGTTTTCGGGGGAATACCCTCCACTTT.

The table lists this clone with a few counts. The rearrangement links TRBV7-2 to TRBJ2-7; possible D gene TRBD1, 6 bases. The CDR3 is made up of 14 amino acids. Germline values: CDR1 SGHTA, CDR2 FQGNSA. Trimming took 1 base from V and 3 from J, leaving 10 bases between them. The DNA for the CDR3 is TGTGCCAGCAGCTTAGGCGCAGGGGTCTACGAGCAGTACTTC. Protein sequence: CASSLGAGVYEQYF.

The chain employs TRBV5-1 and TRBJ1-2, with D possibly being TRBD1 (5 bases). The V and J ends lost 2 bases and 3 bases respectively, with 8 bases between them. Germline values: CDR1 SGHRS, CDR2 YFSETQ. The CDR3 sequence is 13 residues long. The CDR3 reads CASSLDSDYGYTF. The CDR3 DNA reads as TGCGCCAGCAGCTTAGACAGCGACTATGGCTACACCTTC.

This clone was picked up many times. The chain is built from TRBV7-2 and TRBJ2-2; D gene ambiguous. V lost 5 bases and J lost 4, with 14 bases in between. The V gene's germline CDR1 is SGHTA and CDR2 FQGNSA. CDR3 size: 15 residues. The CDR3 DNA sequence: TGTGCCAGCAGCCCGCGCCGTAGCAGCACCGGGGAGCTGTTTTTT. Translation gives CASSPRRSSTGELFF.

The chain carries TRBV12-3 or TRBV12-4 and TRBJ1-2; D unresolved. The CDR3 extends over 13 amino acids. Trimming took off 8 bases at V and 3 bases at J, with 13 bases between the two ends. The CDR3 sequence is CASGRRLDYGYTF. In nucleotides, the CDR3 is TGTGCCAGCGGCCGGCGGTTGGACTATGGCTACACCTTC.

This chain uses TRBV6-2 or TRBV6-3 with TRBJ2-6, with D possibly being TRBD1 (5 bases). The length of the CDR3 is 17 residues. V dropped 5 bases and J dropped 0 bases, with 14 bases sitting between them. Germline lookup yields CDR1 MNHEY and CDR2 SVGEGT. Written as DNA, the CDR3 is TGTGCCAGCAGTCCACTTCCTACAGGCTCTGGGGCCAACGTCCTGACTTTC. Amino acid sequence: CASSPLPTGSGANVLTF.

CDR3 residues: CASQDTGVRYGYTF. CDR3 coding DNA: TGTGCCAGCCAAGACACAGGAGTACGCTATGGCTACACCTTC. The genes are TRBV19 and TRBJ1-2; tentative D call: TRBD1 (5 bases). CDR1 is LNHDA and CDR2 is SQIVND in the germline V gene (reference sequence). The CDR3 loop spans 14 amino acids. V lost 9 bases and J lost 4, with 18 bases in between. The whole variable domain, remainder taken from reference TRBV19 and TRBJ1-2, is DGGITQSPKYLFRKEGQNVTLSCEQNLNHDAMYWYRQDPGQGLRLIYYSQIVNDFQKGDIAEGYSVSREKKESFPLTVTSAQKNPTAFYLCASQDTGVRYGYTFGSGTRLTVV.

V gene TRBV5-1 combines with J gene TRBJ2-4, with a possible D match to TRBD1 (6 bases). The germline gives CDR1 SGHRS, CDR2 YFSETQ. V lost 4 bases, J lost 7 bases, and 15 bases lay in between. This CDR3 comprises 14 residues. This CDR3 is CASSQGHPGNIQYF. In DNA form, the CDR3 reads TGCGCCAGCAGCCAGGGACACCCCGGGAACATTCAGTACTTC.

This chain joins TRBV25-1 and TRBJ1-2; no clear D gene. This CDR3 comprises 11 residues. Trimming cost V 5 bases and J 10 bases, with 11 bases left between them. CDR1 MGHDK and CDR2 SYGVNS come from the germline V gene. CDR3 sequence reads: CASSLYSYYTF. The DNA of the CDR3 is TGTGCCAGCAGTTTGTACTCATACTACACCTTC.

The chain uses TRBV5-4 and TRBJ1-3; no reliable D call. The germline V gene has CDR1 SGHNT and CDR2 YYREEE (reference sequence). The CDR3 consists of 13 residues. V lost 4 bases and J lost 0, with 5 bases in between. CDR3 bases: TGTGCCAGCAGCGAGAGCTCTGGAAACACCATATATTTT. This gives the protein CASSESSGNTIYF.

The J gene is TRBJ1-5, the V gene TRBV19; possibly TRBD1 for D (6 bases). The CDR3 has 13 amino acids. V shed 7 bases and J shed 5 bases, with 12 bases lying between them. Per the germline V gene, CDR1 is LNHDA and CDR2 is SQIVND (reference sequence). CDR3 amino acids: CASTGEGDQPQHF. The CDR3 nucleotides are TGTGCCAGTACAGGGGAGGGCGATCAGCCCCAGCATTTT.

This rearrangement joins TRBV5-1 to TRBJ1-1, with D tentatively TRBD1 (5 bases). The CDR3 is 13 residues long. V lost 5 bases and J lost 5, with 13 bases in between. The germline gives CDR1 SGHRS, CDR2 YFSETQ. In DNA, the CDR3 is TGCGCCAGCAGTATGGCCGGGGGTACTGAAGCTTTCTTT. As protein: CASSMAGGTEAFF.

The chain couples TRBV9 to TRBJ1-2, with D unclear. The CDR3 has 16 residues. From germline, CDR1 is SGDLS and CDR2 YYNGEE. Trimming cost V 3 bases and J 0 bases, with 15 bases left between them. This CDR3 reads CASSAHLAATNYGYTF. The CDR3 coding sequence is TGTGCCAGCAGCGCCCACCTGGCGGCTACTAACTATGGCTACACCTTC.

V usage is TRBV27 and J usage is TRBJ2-1, with D possibly TRBD1 on 5 matching bases. This CDR3 spans 13 amino acids. V dropped 6 bases and J dropped 4 bases, with 10 bases sitting between them. CDR1 and CDR2 (germline): MNHEY, SMNVEV (reference sequence). The CDR3 reads CASRLQEYNEQFF. For the CDR3, the DNA is TGTGCCAGCAGGCTACAGGAGTACAATGAGCAGTTCTTC.

Comments on this clone: Other DNA variants within this sample encode the same CDR3. This rearrangement joins TRBV5-1 to TRBJ2-3; D uncertain. The CDR3 spans 13 residues. Germline CDR1 and CDR2: SGHRS and YFSETQ. V was pared by 3 bases and J by 0 bases, with 5 bases between. The CDR3 DNA follows: TGCGCCAGCAGCTCGACAAGCACAGATACGCAGTATTTT. Translation: CASSSTSTDTQYF. The complete variable domain, with remaining parts taken from reference TRBV5-1 and TRBJ2-3, reads KAGVTQTPRYLIKTRGQQVTLSCSPISGHRSVSWYQQTPGQGLQFLFEYFSETQRNKGNFPGRFSGRQFSNSRSEMNVSTLELGDSALYLCASSSTSTDTQYFGPGTRLTVL.

This chain connects TRBV7-2 to TRBJ2-1, with 13 bases fitting TRBD2. Germline CDR1 reads SGHTA; CDR2 reads FQGNSA. CDR3 length: 15 residues. Trimming at V came to 5 bases and at J to 6 bases, leaving 4 bases not matched to a gene. The DNA for the CDR3 is TGTGCCAGCAGCGCACTAGCGGGGGGGCCCAATGAGCAGTTCTTC. Translating gives CASSALAGGPNEQFF. Based on the CDR3 plus reference TRBV7-2 and TRBJ2-1, the full variable domain is GAGVSQSPSNKVTEKGKDVELRCDPISGHTALYWYRQSLGQGLEFLIYFQGNSAPDKSGLPSDRFSAERTGGSVSTLTIQRTQQEDSAVYLCASSALAGGPNEQFFGPGTRLTVL.

V gene TRBV13 combines with J gene TRBJ1-1, with D tentatively TRBD1 (5 bases). Trimming shortened V by 1 base and J by 0 bases, and 27 bases separated the two germline ends. CDR1 and CDR2 (germline): PRHDT, FYEKMQ (reference sequence). This CDR3 comprises 21 residues. The CDR3 loop reads CASSLESFFAGQNKMNTEAFF. The CDR3 DNA sequence: TGTGCCAGCAGCTTAGAATCTTTCTTCGCAGGGCAAAATAAAATGAACACTGAAGCTTTCTTT.

The chain is built from TRBV10-3 and TRBJ2-7; the D gene is possibly TRBD1 (5 bases). Deletions cut 6 bases from V and 6 bases from J, with 15 bases between. The CDR3 is 13 residues long. Germline loops: CDR1 ENHRY, CDR2 SYGVKD. CDR3 sequence: CAIRVSSGAEQYF. CDR3 coding DNA: TGTGCCATCAGAGTTAGTTCTGGGGCCGAGCAGTACTTC.

The CDR3 loop is CASSSLAGAGAGELFF. CDR3 nucleotides: TGCGCCAGCAGCTCCTTAGCGGGGGCCGGGGCCGGGGAGCTGTTTTTT. This chain links TRBV5-1 with TRBJ2-2; 9 nucleotides match TRBD2. The CDR3 is made up of 16 amino acids. In germline, CDR1 is SGHRS, CDR2 YFSETQ. The V gene end was trimmed by 3 bases and the J gene end by 6 bases; junction bases not matched to a gene: 9.

The V and J genes are TRBV9 and TRBJ2-7; no definite D call. Trimming removed 4 bases at V and 6 bases at J, with 20 bases between. CDR1 and CDR2 from the germline V gene are SGDLS and YYNGEE. This CDR3 is 15 amino acids long. The CDR3 DNA follows: TGTGCCAGCAGCCCAATGGGCACCGTAATGGGCGAGCAGTACTTC. It encodes CASSPMGTVMGEQYF. The full variable domain, its missing parts supplied by reference TRBV9 and TRBJ2-7, is DSGVTQTPKHLITATGQRVTLRCSPRSGDLSVYWYQQSLDQGLQFLIQYYNGEERAKGNILERFSAQQFPDLHSELNLSSLELGDSALYFCASSPMGTVMGEQYFGPGTRLTVT.

This clone was picked up a small number of times. The V call is TRBV3-1 (or the pseudogene TRBV3-2), the J call TRBJ1-5, with 7 bases identical to TRBD1. The CDR3 totals 14 residues. V lost 6 bases and J lost 2; bases outside the gene matches: 4. Germline CDR1 and CDR2: LGHDT and YNNKEL (reference sequence). This CDR3 is CASSHGQGNQPQHF. Written as DNA, the CDR3 is TGTGCCAGCAGTCATGGACAGGGCAATCAGCCCCAGCATTTT.